These 13 T cell receptor beta chains share one sample of origin, sequenced in a study of T cell repertoires in cytomegalovirus infection. The antigens these receptors bind are not known. Via MiXCR, TCRdb re-called the reads, giving one row per CDR3 protein. The data show fewer than 850,000 distinct CDR3 sequences, with approximately 32% seen just once and about an eighth held by the top ten. Sequences were derived from cultured CD8+ T cells from PBMCs, sampled from culture after CMV antigen stimulation. Receptors were obtained from a human donor in good health (CMV status not recorded). Some clones in this sample may be carry-over from other donors' samples.

The chain combines TRBV6-8 with TRBJ1-5, with TRBD1 matching over 8 bases. V dropped 5 bases and J dropped 7; count of bases not matched to a gene: 7. The germline V gene encodes CDR1 MNHGY and CDR2 SAAAGT. This CDR3 has 14 residues. The CDR3 reads CASSPGGLDQPQHF. The CDR3 DNA follows: TGTGCCAGCAGTCCAGGGGGCTTAGACCAGCCCCAGCATTTT.

This chain connects TRBV19 to TRBJ2-7, with no clear D. CDR1 and CDR2 (germline): LNHDA, SQIVND (reference sequence). Trimming took off 11 bases at V and 0 bases at J, with 17 bases between the two ends. This CDR3 is built from 14 residues. The CDR3 DNA sequence: TGTGCCCCTACGTCGGGCATTTTCTCCTACGAGCAGTACTTC. As protein: CAPTSGIFSYEQYF.

The rearrangement links TRBV6-1 to TRBJ2-2; weak D call: TRBD2 (6 bases). Trimming took off 5 bases at V and 0 bases at J, with 10 bases between the two ends. Per germline, CDR1 MNHNS and CDR2 SASEGT. The CDR3 contains 15 residues. The CDR3 bases are TGTGCCAGCAGTTTGGAGGGGTCGAACACCGGGGAGCTGTTTTTT. It yields the protein CASSLEGSNTGELFF.

The chain links TRBV12-3 or TRBV12-4 to TRBJ2-2; tentatively, D is TRBD1 (6 bases). Trimming took off 7 bases at V and 3 bases at J, with 18 bases between the two ends. The CDR3 has 16 amino acids. DNA for the CDR3: TGTGCCAGCACCCCTCACCCGGGACAATACACCGGGGAGCTGTTTTTT. Protein sequence: CASTPHPGQYTGELFF.

This clonotype came up a few times. The gene calls are TRBV7-6 and TRBJ1-1; TRBD1 matches at 7 bases. V lost 4 bases to trimming and J lost 3 bases; unmatched junction nucleotides: 8. The CDR3 has 15 residues. Per germline, CDR1 SGHVS and CDR2 FNYEAQ. CDR3 sequence (DNA): TGTGCCAGCAGCTCTAGTCGACAGGGTTACACTGAAGCTTTCTTT. Amino acids: CASSSSRQGYTEAFF.

J is TRBJ2-7 and V is TRBV5-4; 10 nucleotides align to TRBD1. V was pared by 2 bases and J by 2 bases, with 4 bases of the junction left unmatched. CDR1 SGHNT and CDR2 YYREEE come from the germline V gene (reference sequence). The CDR3 is 15 amino acids. CDR3 region: CASSFGTGDPYEQYF. The CDR3, as DNA: TGTGCCAGCAGCTTTGGGACAGGGGACCCCTACGAGCAGTACTTC.

The chain combines TRBV29-1 with TRBJ1-2, with 10 bases identical to TRBD1. In germline, CDR1 is SQVTM, CDR2 ANQGSEA. The CDR3 contains 14 residues. The V segment lost 6 bases and the J segment 2 bases; nucleotides outside the gene matches: 6. The DNA of the CDR3 is TGCAGCGTGGCGACAGGGGGCTTAAACTATGGCTACACCTTC. Its translation is CSVATGGLNYGYTF.

With respect to this clonotype: One end of the junction is discordant with germline, which a read error may explain. This rearrangement joins TRBV6-5 to TRBJ1-6; D call uncertain. This CDR3 has 15 residues. The V gene's germline CDR1 is MNHEY and CDR2 SVGAGI. The CDR3 DNA sequence: TGTGCCAGCAGTCTTGACATACTCGAAAATTCAACCCTCCACTTT. This gives the protein CASSLDILENSTLHF.

The chain recombines TRBV2 with TRBJ1-3, with 8 bases aligning to TRBD1. The CDR3 spans 16 residues. From germline, CDR1 is SNHLY and CDR2 FYNNEI. After removal of 6 bases from V and 0 bases from J, the junction contained 7 bases not matched to a gene. CDR3 region: CASRRGQENSGNTIYF. As DNA, the CDR3 is TGTGCCAGCAGGCGGGGACAGGAGAACTCTGGAAACACCATATATTTT. The full variable domain, its missing parts supplied by reference TRBV2 and TRBJ1-3, is EPEVTQTPSHQVTQMGQEVILRCVPISNHLYFYWYRQILGQKVEFLVSFYNNEISEKSEIFDDQFSVERPDGSNFTLKIRSTKLEDSAMYFCASRRGQENSGNTIYFGEGSWLTVV.

This clonotype came up a few times. This sequence joins TRBV11-1 and TRBJ2-3; D is perhaps TRBD1 or TRBD2 (5 bases each). Germline loops: CDR1 SGHAT, CDR2 FQDESV (reference sequence). V dropped 5 bases and J dropped 4 bases, with 19 bases sitting between them. The CDR3 runs to 16 residues. CDR3 loop: CASSPSGTHGSDTQYF. The CDR3 region has the DNA TGTGCCAGCAGCCCTTCGGGGACCCACGGGTCAGATACGCAGTATTTT.

This sequence joins TRBV6-2 or TRBV6-3 and TRBJ2-7, with TRBD1 identical over 9 bases. The CDR3 consists of 14 residues. Germline V gene lookup returns CDR1 MNHEY and CDR2 SVGEGT. The ends lost 4 bases at V and 4 bases at J; junction bases unmatched: 5. CDR3 residues: CASSLRDRVYEQYV. The CDR3 region has the DNA TGTGCCAGCAGTTTACGGGACAGGGTTTACGAGCAGTACGTC.

At least ten counts were recorded for this clonotype. The chain combines TRBV7-8 with TRBJ2-3; either TRBD1 or TRBD2 may fit D (5 bases each). CDR3 length equals 18 residues. The V and J ends lost 2 bases and 6 bases respectively, with 24 bases between them. Germline CDR1 is SGHVS and CDR2 is FQNEAQ. The CDR3 here is CASSLIPPGDGPADTQYF. In nucleotides, the CDR3 is TGTGCCAGCAGCTTAATTCCCCCCGGGGACGGACCGGCGGATACGCAGTATTTT.

This clonotype was observed many times. CDR3 bases: TGTGCCAGCAGCGTTAGCGGCCCCGGCGCAGATACGCAGTATTTT. This encodes CASSVSGPGADTQYF. This chain connects TRBV7-3 to TRBJ2-3, with D perhaps matching TRBD2 (6 bases). Trimming took 5 bases from V and 4 from J, leaving 16 bases between them. The germline CDR1 and CDR2 sequences are SGHTA and FQGTGA. The CDR3 has 15 amino acids.